This T cell receptor beta chain is from a study of blood T cell repertoires in COVID-19. Overall study context: PBMCs, B-cell-depleted T cells, or T cells provided the cDNA or gDNA that made up the material.

Germline V gene data show CDR1 as MDHEN and CDR2 as SYDVKM. CDR3 size: 16 residues. Trimming stripped 3 bases from V and 6 bases from J, with 17 bases between. Participants were aged about 18 to 89 years from approximately 25 US areas. Original processing methods: Amplification with reference gene primers provided the estimates of nucleated cell counts. Sequenced by immunoSEQ multiplex PCR; TCRdb stores in-frame clones only, minus some. V and J calls and clone size are given by that table; D and trimming were obtained from the DNA. Found here are roughly 220,000 clones, around 84% of them singletons; the top ten hold about 7%.

The gene calls are TRBV28 and TRBJ1-4, with D perhaps TRBD1 (6 bases). The sequence was collected from a woman between 40 and 50 years old who had recovered from COVID-19. Input material: PBMCs or T cells enriched from blood (not recorded which). In DNA form, the CDR3 reads TGTGCCAGCAGTTTCATCGGGGGGCGAGGATATGAAAAACTGTTTTTT. Its translation: CASSFIGGRGYEKLFF.